These 25 T cell receptor beta chains originate from one sample sequenced in a study of identical twins. Each CDR3 protein gets one entry after TCRdb re-called the 5' RACE reads with MiXCR. The data show about 240,000 distinct CDR3 sequences, with approximately 12% seen just once and under 4.5% held by the top ten. These data also formed part of another study, on yellow fever vaccine responses in identical twins.

Sequences were obtained from memory (CD45RO+) T cells sorted from blood. These receptors were collected from a woman aged 18-29 years in good health.

This clonotype was detected only a few times. The gene calls are TRBV18 and TRBJ2-5, with no clear D. This CDR3 has 14 amino acids. Germline V gene data show CDR1 as KGHSH and CDR2 as LQKENI. Trimming stripped 5 bases from V and 4 bases from J, with 14 bases between. The CDR3 nucleotides read TGTGCCAGCTCAACAGACTTGGGTGGAGAGACCCAGTACTTC. Translation gives CASSTDLGGETQYF.

The chain joins TRBV11-2 to TRBJ2-5; perhaps TRBD1 as D (5 bases). Trimming pared 0 bases from V and 1 base from J, leaving 9 bases between. Germline CDR1 and CDR2: SGHAT and FQNNGV. The CDR3 has 15 residues. Written as DNA, the CDR3 is TGTGCCAGCAGCTTAGACAGGGTGCCCCAAGAGACCCAGTACTTC. This translates into CASSLDRVPQETQYF.

This clonotype showed up many times. For the CDR3, the DNA is TGTGCCAGCGCCCGTTCGGGGGGCGCTTACAATGAGCAGTTCTTC. It codes for CASARSGGAYNEQFF. J is TRBJ2-1 and V is TRBV12-3 or TRBV12-4; maybe TRBD2 (7 bases). This CDR3 is built from 15 residues. V lost 8 bases, J lost 4 bases, and 18 bases lay in between.

This clonotype was observed many times. V is TRBV7-9 and J is TRBJ1-1; D is perhaps TRBD1 (5 bases). The CDR3 is 17 amino acids. Per germline, CDR1 SEHNR and CDR2 FQNEAQ (reference sequence). V was clipped by 2 bases and J by 1 base, with 17 bases between them. CDR3 nucleotides: TGTGCCAGCAGCTTATTTGATTCTAGGGGAAGGAACACTGAAGCTTTCTTT. This sequence encodes CASSLFDSRGRNTEAFF.

There are a few counts of this clonotype. The V and J genes are TRBV2 and TRBJ2-3, with 8 bases fitting TRBD1. The CDR3 spans 11 residues. CDR1 SNHLY and CDR2 FYNNEI come from the germline V gene. Losses at the gene ends were 6 bases for V and 10 bases for J; bases not matched to a gene: 3. For the CDR3, the DNA is TGTGCCAGCAGGGACAGGGCTTCGCAGTATTTT. It codes for CASRDRASQYF.

There are a few counts of this clonotype. The chain joins TRBV27 to TRBJ2-7; 8 nucleotides align to TRBD1. CDR3 length equals 13 residues. With 2 bases clipped from V and 9 bases from J, the junction kept 6 bases outside the gene matches. CDR1 is MNHEY and CDR2 is SMNVEV in the germline V gene (reference sequence). The CDR3 reads CASSLGRGQGQYF. In nucleotides, the CDR3 is TGTGCCAGCAGTTTAGGCAGGGGGCAGGGGCAGTACTTC.

This chain connects TRBV6-1 to TRBJ1-1; D gene unclear. Germline lookup yields CDR1 MNHNS and CDR2 SASEGT. V was cut by 4 bases and J by 4 bases, with 10 bases left in between. The CDR3 is 13 amino acids. For the CDR3, the DNA is TGTGCCAGCAGTGCCCGGTGGGGCACTGAAGCTTTCTTT. Protein sequence: CASSARWGTEAFF.

This clonotype has more than one count but fewer than ten. The rearrangement uses TRBV10-3 and TRBJ2-5; TRBD2 might be the D (6 bases). CDR1 is ENHRY and CDR2 is SYGVKD in the germline V gene. V lost 8 bases, J lost 5 bases, and 18 bases lay in between. The CDR3 runs to 14 residues. The CDR3: CAIGGGGDGETQYF. The CDR3 DNA is TGTGCCATCGGGGGAGGTGGTGATGGGGAGACCCAGTACTTC.

In this sample, this clonotype turned up a few times. V is TRBV2 and J is TRBJ1-2; no clear D. The CDR3 has 12 amino acids. V lost 5 bases, J lost 4 bases, and 8 bases lay in between. The germline V gene has CDR1 SNHLY and CDR2 FYNNEI. The CDR3 is CASSSYSYGYTF. CDR3 sequence (DNA): TGTGCCAGCAGTTCTTACAGCTATGGCTACACCTTC.

This clonotype was picked up a small number of times. V gene TRBV6-1 combines with J gene TRBJ2-7; 7 nucleotides match TRBD1. Losses at the gene ends were 6 bases for V and 7 bases for J; bases not matched to a gene: 15. Germline V gene data show CDR1 as MNHNS and CDR2 as SASEGT. The CDR3 is made up of 15 amino acids. The CDR3 DNA sequence: TGTGCCAGCAGCCCGGACAGGATTAGATCGGGAGAGCAGTACTTC. It translates to CASSPDRIRSGEQYF.

This clonotype showed up just a few times. The chain employs TRBV29-1 and TRBJ2-1, with D perhaps TRBD1 or TRBD2 (6 bases each). CDR3 length: 13 residues. V was trimmed by 4 bases and J by 8 bases, leaving 15 bases between them. Germline-derived CDR1 and CDR2 are SQVTM and ANQGSEA. CDR3 protein: CSVGTAGWDEQFF. Here the CDR3 DNA reads TGCAGCGTTGGGACAGCGGGCTGGGATGAGCAGTTCTTC.

This clonotype was seen at least ten times. This chain links TRBV5-1 with TRBJ2-1; 7 positions agree with TRBD2. V lost 6 bases, J lost 5 bases, and 8 bases stayed unmatched. The germline V gene encodes CDR1 SGHRS and CDR2 YFSETQ. The CDR3 runs to 14 residues. The CDR3 loop is CASKAGSTNNEQFF. In DNA, the CDR3 is TGCGCCAGCAAAGCGGGGTCAACGAACAATGAGCAGTTCTTC.

A few counts support this clonotype. V gene TRBV4-3 combines with J gene TRBJ2-7, with 9 nucleotides matching TRBD1. Germline lookup yields CDR1 LGHNA and CDR2 YSLEER. V was pared by 0 bases and J by 6 bases, with 12 bases of the junction left unmatched. The CDR3 sequence is 17 residues long. The CDR3 reads CASSQEVAGQGRFEQYF. CDR3 nucleotides: TGCGCCAGCAGCCAAGAGGTCGCAGGACAGGGGCGGTTCGAGCAGTACTTC.

This clonotype has more than one count but fewer than ten. DNA of the CDR3: TGTGCCAGCAGCCCGCCGGGACTAGCGGGAGCAGATACGCAGTATTTT. Its translation: CASSPPGLAGADTQYF. The rearrangement joins TRBV11-2 to TRBJ2-3; TRBD2 aligns across 14 bases. Unmatched junction bases numbered 5, after V lost 5 bases and J lost 4 bases. The CDR3 sequence is 16 residues long. Germline loops: CDR1 SGHAT, CDR2 FQNNGV.

The gene calls are TRBV6-1 and TRBJ1-5; no clear D. This CDR3 comprises 15 residues. The germline V gene encodes CDR1 MNHNS and CDR2 SASEGT. The V and J ends lost 6 bases and 0 bases respectively, with 12 bases between them. The CDR3 is CASSPLHSSNQPQHF. DNA of the CDR3: TGTGCCAGCAGCCCCCTCCACAGTAGCAATCAGCCCCAGCATTTT.

The chain's CDR3 is CASSYGRQGTGELFF. CDR3 DNA: TGTGCCAGCAGTTATGGTCGTCAGGGCACCGGGGAGCTGTTTTTT. V and J are TRBV6-2 or TRBV6-3 and TRBJ2-2; TRBD1 might be the D (5 bases). Looked up from germline, CDR1 is MNHEY and CDR2 is SVGEGT. The CDR3 sequence is 15 residues long. The V and J ends lost 3 bases and 4 bases respectively, with 12 bases between them.

This clonotype was picked up a small number of times. The V gene is TRBV25-1, the J gene TRBJ2-1, with TRBD1 matching over 7 bases. This CDR3 spans 15 amino acids. Germline V gene sequence: CDR1 MGHDK, CDR2 SYGVNS. Trimming cost V 3 bases and J 5 bases; bases outside gene matches: 7. This CDR3 reads CASSDPSTGDNEQFF. The CDR3 nucleotides are TGTGCCAGCAGTGACCCCAGTACAGGGGACAATGAGCAGTTCTTC.

In this sample, this clonotype turned up a few times. For the CDR3, the DNA is TGTGCCAGCAGTTTAATTAGGACAGGGGTAATCGACGAGCAGTACTTC. This encodes CASSLIRTGVIDEQYF. The chain joins TRBV12-3 or TRBV12-4 to TRBJ2-7; 9 bases are shared with TRBD1. This CDR3 region has 16 residues. Losses at the gene ends were 2 bases for V and 5 bases for J; bases not matched to a gene: 10.

There are a few counts of this clonotype. The rearrangement uses TRBV5-1 and TRBJ2-1, with D possibly matching TRBD2 (5 bases). This CDR3 has 12 residues. The ends were cut back, 4 bases at V and 7 bases at J, with 9 bases in the middle. In germline, CDR1 is SGHRS, CDR2 YFSETQ. As DNA, the CDR3 is TGCGCCAGCAGCCTTAGGACTAATGAGCAGTTCTTC. Translation gives CASSLRTNEQFF.

This clonotype came up a few times. This chain joins TRBV4-3 and TRBJ1-5, with D maybe TRBD1 (6 bases). V was cut by 5 bases and J by 5 bases, with 13 bases left in between. The CDR3 runs to 14 residues. Germline V CDR1 and CDR2: LGHNA, YSLEER. The CDR3 spells CASSSSTGDQPQHF. The DNA for the CDR3 is TGCGCCAGCAGCAGCTCGACAGGAGATCAGCCCCAGCATTTT.

This clonotype was observed at least ten times. This chain uses TRBV7-2 with TRBJ2-1; 7 bases match TRBD2. V was clipped by 0 bases and J by 7 bases; unmatched bases: 12. CDR3 size: 17 residues. Germline V gives CDR1 SGHTA, CDR2 FQGNSA. CDR3 amino acids: CASSLAPGGLRRNEQFF. The DNA of the CDR3 is TGTGCCAGCAGCTTAGCCCCGGGAGGACTCCGTAGAAATGAGCAGTTCTTC.

This clonotype was seen repeatedly, ten times or more. The chain links TRBV12-3 or TRBV12-4 to TRBJ1-6, with TRBD1 matching 7 bases. The J segment lost 6 bases and the V segment lost 5 bases, leaving 7 bases of the junction unmatched. The CDR3 has 15 amino acids. The CDR3, as DNA: TGTGCCAGCAGTAAACGGGACAGTATTAATTCACCCCTCCACTTT. Protein: CASSKRDSINSPLHF.

This clonotype has a single count. The gene calls are TRBV5-1 and TRBJ2-5; 7 nucleotides agree with TRBD2. V lost 4 bases and J lost 3; bases outside the gene matches: 15. The CDR3 has 17 residues. Per the germline V gene, CDR1 is SGHRS and CDR2 is YFSETQ. The CDR3 reads CASSPRGRGPKEETQYF. The DNA for the CDR3 is TGCGCCAGCAGCCCACGAGGGAGGGGCCCTAAGGAAGAGACCCAGTACTTC.

Ten or more counts support this clonotype. This rearrangement joins TRBV7-8 to TRBJ2-1, with 10 bases matching TRBD1. Per germline, CDR1 SGHVS and CDR2 FQNEAQ. J lost 7 bases, V lost 3 bases, and 3 bases had no gene match. This CDR3 spans 14 amino acids. The CDR3 here is CASSFRDRGNEQFF. CDR3 nucleotide sequence: TGTGCCAGCAGCTTCCGGGACAGGGGTAATGAGCAGTTCTTC.

This clonotype came up a few times. The chain has TRBV18 and TRBJ2-2; D gene ambiguous. Trimming removed 1 base from V and 6 bases from J, with 3 bases in between. The CDR3 has 12 amino acids. Germline V gene lookup returns CDR1 KGHSH and CDR2 LQKENI. This chain's CDR3 is CASSPLAGELFF. The CDR3, as DNA: TGTGCCAGCTCACCACTCGCCGGGGAGCTGTTTTTT.